The subject of this entry is one T cell receptor (beta chain). What it recognizes is unknown. The sample originates from a study of cytomegalovirus exposure and HLA in healthy donors. Study findings and constraints: Subsequent analysis of the 120 or so validation repertoires found a tendency for first-cohort TCR clusters to co-occur. Through in vitro validation, three CMV-associated chains were shown to be specific for CMV antigens. There were 150 to 200 TCR beta chains listed as cytomegalovirus-associated.

This CDR3 has 14 residues. Between the trimmed V and J ends, which lost 0 bases and 4 bases, there was a span of 9 bases. The germline CDR1 and CDR2 sequences are MNHNS and SASEGT. Assay used: immunoSEQ multiplex PCR; TCRdb lists only in-frame clones, some missing. The sample consists of approximately 230,000 clones, roughly 87% of them appearing once. The chain joins TRBV6-1 to TRBJ1-2; D is unclear. Sequenced input: PBMCs. This TCR was sampled from a man between 18 and 29 years old in good health and CMV-seropositive. The CDR3 reads CASSEAMGGYGYTF. CDR3 in DNA: TGTGCCAGCAGTGAAGCGATGGGAGGCTATGGCTACACCTTC.